The rows below give T cell receptor beta chains drawn from one sample of a study of cytomegalovirus exposure and HLA in healthy donors. Assay used: immunoSEQ multiplex PCR; TCRdb lists only in-frame clones, some missing. The sample consists of about 160,000 clones, 75% to 80% of them appearing once. Source material: PBMCs. The receptors originated from a woman aged 40 to 50 in good health and CMV-seronegative. CDR3s leave out the opening cysteine and the closing phenylalanine or tryptophan. The order of the fields is CDR3 length, V gene, J gene, CDR3 protein.

15	TRBV15	TRBJ1-3	ATSRDLYGGTGNTIY
12	TRBV7-3	TRBJ2-5	ASSLGGAGETQY
14	TRBV19	TRBJ2-3	ASSRTSGGITDTQY
13	TRBV10-1	TRBJ1-5	ASSESGQGDQPQH
13	TRBV19	TRBJ2-7	ASSKPGTGGGEQY
12	TRBV5-5	TRBJ2-5	ASSLAVPAGTQY
12	TRBV10-1	TRBJ1-1	ASSDPGGTTEAF
12	TRBV5-6	TRBJ2-1	ASSGRDGYNEQF
14	TRBV4-1	TRBJ1-2	ASSPDGFLQPGGYT
12	TRBV27	TRBJ2-4	ASSLGDGLNIQY
14	TRBV7-8	TRBJ2-2	ASSERTSGGTGELF
12	TRBV2	TRBJ1-6	ASRYDRAASPLH
11	TRBV4-1	TRBJ2-7	ASRPTLAGEQY
13	TRBV6-1	TRBJ2-3	ASSETLGTTDTQY